Following are 18 T cell receptor beta chains from one sample sequenced in a study of shared clonotypes between healthy human individuals. CD8 cells classed as naive were CD45RO-negative and positively selected for CCR7, excluding terminally differentiated effector memory CD45RA+ cells. The method was immunoSEQ multiplex PCR; TCRdb's version includes in-frame clones alone and lacks a portion of them. Of nearly 2 million clones listed, roughly 94% are singletons. Sequenced sample: naive CD8+ T cells sorted from blood. The receptor set was obtained from a man between 18 and 35 years old in good health.

This chain joins TRBV15 and TRBJ1-3, with D uncertain. The CDR3 is 17 residues long. CDR1 and CDR2 from the germline V gene are LNHNV and YYDKDF (reference sequence). V was shortened by 3 bases and J by 0 bases, with 15 bases between the two germline ends. The CDR3 DNA follows: TGTGCCACCAGCAGGACGATAGGGCAGAACTCTGGAAACACCATATATTTT. It is translated as CATSRTIGQNSGNTIYF.

The chain recombines TRBV2 with TRBJ1-2; D remains unclear. Trimming left V 7 bases short and J 1 base short, with 16 bases between. Germline V gives CDR1 SNHLY, CDR2 FYNNEI. The CDR3 runs to 15 residues. CDR3 bases: TGTGCCAGCAAAACATCCGTCCAAGTTAACTATGGCTACACCTTC. Protein sequence: CASKTSVQVNYGYTF.

A remark on this clone: The junction departs from germline at one end; a sequencing error may be responsible. This sequence joins TRBV7-7 and TRBJ2-3; perhaps D is TRBD1 or TRBD2 (5 bases each). CDR1 and CDR2 from the germline V gene are SSHAT and FNYEAQ (reference sequence). There are 13 residues in the CDR3. The CDR3 bases are TGTGCTAGCAGCTTAGGGGAGAACACCGCGCAGTATTTT. Its protein product is CASSLGENTAQYF.

On this clone itself: Other DNA sequences in the same sample also yield this CDR3. This sequence joins TRBV27 and TRBJ2-7, with 8 bases fitting TRBD2. The CDR3 has 15 amino acids. Germline-derived CDR1 and CDR2 are MNHEY and SMNVEV (reference sequence). With V trimmed by 3 bases and J by 2 bases, 6 bases remained unmatched. Here the CDR3 reads CASSFGAGGTYEQYF. The CDR3 bases are TGTGCCAGCAGTTTCGGGGCGGGAGGCACCTACGAGCAGTACTTC.

V is TRBV6-6 and J is TRBJ1-3; D remains unclear. From germline, CDR1 is MNHNY and CDR2 SVGAGI (reference sequence). The CDR3 extends over 15 amino acids. The V gene lost 5 bases and the J gene lost 4 bases, with 15 bases spanning the gap. CDR3 amino acids: CASSPDPPMGNTIYF. CDR3 nucleotides: TGTGCCAGCAGTCCCGACCCGCCGATGGGAAACACCATATATTTT.

Concerning this clone: The same CDR3 is also encoded by other DNA sequences in this sample. The gene calls are TRBV5-6 and TRBJ1-6; D is possibly TRBD1 (6 bases). The CDR3 has 14 amino acids. Germline V gene sequence: CDR1 SGHDT, CDR2 YYEEEE. With 0 bases removed from V and 9 bases from J, the gap between germline ends came to 10 bases. The CDR3 spells CASSLGGAGSPLHF. CDR3 sequence (DNA): TGTGCCAGCAGCTTGGGGGGGGCTGGTTCACCCCTCCACTTT.

V gene TRBV4-1 combines with J gene TRBJ2-7, with unresolved D. V was cut by 0 bases and J by 0 bases, with 12 bases left in between. Germline V gene lookup returns CDR1 MGHRA and CDR2 YSYEKL. The CDR3 length is 16 residues. CDR3 residues: CASSQDFTVGSYEQYF. Here the CDR3 DNA reads TGCGCCAGCAGCCAAGATTTCACAGTCGGCTCCTACGAGCAGTACTTC.

V and J are TRBV7-9 and TRBJ2-5, with unresolved D. CDR1 and CDR2 (germline): SEHNR, FQNEAQ (reference sequence). Trimming cost V 2 bases and J 1 base, with 8 bases left between them. The length of the CDR3 is 14 residues. CDR3 nucleotide sequence: TGTGCCAGCAGCTTATCAGGTTCCCAAGAGACCCAGTACTTC. This sequence encodes CASSLSGSQETQYF.

In this sample, this clone turned up a few times. The same CDR3 can be traced to other DNA sequences in this sample. The J gene is TRBJ2-7, the V gene TRBV7-9; 11 bases fit TRBD2. The CDR3 runs to 15 residues. V lost 2 bases to trimming and J lost 1 base; unmatched junction nucleotides: 1. Looked up from germline, CDR1 is SEHNR and CDR2 is FQNEAQ (reference sequence). CDR3 residues: CASSLSSGRSYEQYF. The DNA for the CDR3 is TGTGCCAGCAGCTTATCTAGCGGGAGGTCCTACGAGCAGTACTTC.

This clone was counted a single time. The J gene is TRBJ1-2, the V gene TRBV27; D not resolved. The CDR3 runs 15 residues. Trimming stripped 3 bases from V and 4 bases from J, with 15 bases between. Germline CDR1 and CDR2: MNHEY and SMNVEV (reference sequence). The CDR3 reads CASSLPRSLSYGYTF. The CDR3 DNA reads as TGTGCCAGCAGTTTGCCCCGTAGTCTTAGCTATGGCTACACCTTC.

J is TRBJ2-7 and V is TRBV10-2; 9 bases fit TRBD2. CDR1 is WSHSY and CDR2 is SAAADI in the germline V gene. J was trimmed by 4 bases and V by 0 bases; bases with no gene match: 4. The CDR3 length is 15 residues. As DNA, the CDR3 is TGCGCCAGCAGTGAGTCGCGGGAGGGTCCGTACGAGCAGTACTTC. Translated, it gives CASSESREGPYEQYF.

The chain employs TRBV28 and TRBJ1-5, with 8 bases that match TRBD1. The CDR3 sequence is 16 residues long. J lost 3 bases, V lost 1 base, and 5 bases had no gene match. The germline CDR1 and CDR2 sequences are MDHEN and SYDVKM. For the CDR3, the DNA is TGTGCCAGCAGTTTATATGCAGGGGGCGTCAATCAGCCCCAGCATTTT. It encodes CASSLYAGGVNQPQHF.

This sequence joins TRBV19 and TRBJ2-7; D perhaps matches TRBD2 (6 bases). This CDR3 is built from 14 residues. V lost 5 bases and J 3 bases, leaving 14 bases between the germline ends. Germline CDR1 LNHDA, CDR2 SQIVND (reference sequence). The CDR3 nucleotides are TGTGCCAGTAGTCCGGCGGGGTTAGGCTACGAGCAGTACTTC. This encodes CASSPAGLGYEQYF. The whole variable domain, filled in from reference TRBV19 and TRBJ2-7, reads DGGITQSPKYLFRKEGQNVTLSCEQNLNHDAMYWYRQDPGQGLRLIYYSQIVNDFQKGDIAEGYSVSREKKESFPLTVTSAQKNPTAFYLCASSPAGLGYEQYFGPGTRLTVT.

The V gene is TRBV4-1, the J gene TRBJ1-2, with 10 nucleotides matching TRBD1. The CDR3 is 15 residues long. Germline CDR1 and CDR2: MGHRA and YSYEKL. With V trimmed by 4 bases and J by 3 bases, 5 bases remained unmatched. The CDR3 loop reads CASSPGQGSHYGYTF. As DNA, the CDR3 is TGCGCCAGCAGCCCGGGACAGGGGTCTCACTATGGCTACACCTTC.

The CDR3 loop is CAWSVELDRDNQPQHF. The CDR3 nucleotides are TGTGCCTGGAGTGTAGAGCTCGACAGGGACAATCAGCCCCAGCATTTT. This sequence joins TRBV30 and TRBJ1-5; 7 bases align to TRBD1. Germline V gene data show CDR1 as GTSNPN and CDR2 as SVGIG (reference sequence). Trimming removed 0 bases from V and 3 bases from J; junction bases left unmatched: 8. The CDR3 sequence is 16 residues long.

In regard to this clone: Other DNA sequences in this specimen translate into the identical CDR3. V gene TRBV30 combines with J gene TRBJ2-7; 10 nucleotides match TRBD2. The CDR3 spans 13 residues. V lost 2 bases, J lost 4 bases, and 2 bases stayed unmatched. CDR1 and CDR2 from the germline V gene are GTSNPN and SVGIG (reference sequence). In DNA form, the CDR3 reads TGTGCCTGGAGTCTAGCGGGAGCTTACGAGCAGTACTTC. Amino acids: CAWSLAGAYEQYF.

The chain links TRBV19 to TRBJ1-1; tentatively, D is TRBD1 (5 bases). Germline lookup yields CDR1 LNHDA and CDR2 SQIVND (reference sequence). Trimming took 7 bases from V and 1 from J, leaving 16 bases between them. The CDR3 totals 15 residues. CDR3 loop: CASIPSWGRNTEAFF. The CDR3 DNA sequence: TGTGCCAGTATTCCATCGTGGGGGAGGAACACTGAAGCTTTCTTT.

The gene calls are TRBV25-1 and TRBJ2-4; TRBD2 is a possible D gene (6 bases). The V gene's germline CDR1 is MGHDK and CDR2 SYGVNS. Deletions cut 4 bases from V and 6 bases from J, with 13 bases between. There are 14 residues in the CDR3. CDR3 coding DNA: TGTGCCAGCAGTGGTCAGGGAGGAGGAAACATTCAGTACTTC. Translating it yields CASSGQGGGNIQYF.